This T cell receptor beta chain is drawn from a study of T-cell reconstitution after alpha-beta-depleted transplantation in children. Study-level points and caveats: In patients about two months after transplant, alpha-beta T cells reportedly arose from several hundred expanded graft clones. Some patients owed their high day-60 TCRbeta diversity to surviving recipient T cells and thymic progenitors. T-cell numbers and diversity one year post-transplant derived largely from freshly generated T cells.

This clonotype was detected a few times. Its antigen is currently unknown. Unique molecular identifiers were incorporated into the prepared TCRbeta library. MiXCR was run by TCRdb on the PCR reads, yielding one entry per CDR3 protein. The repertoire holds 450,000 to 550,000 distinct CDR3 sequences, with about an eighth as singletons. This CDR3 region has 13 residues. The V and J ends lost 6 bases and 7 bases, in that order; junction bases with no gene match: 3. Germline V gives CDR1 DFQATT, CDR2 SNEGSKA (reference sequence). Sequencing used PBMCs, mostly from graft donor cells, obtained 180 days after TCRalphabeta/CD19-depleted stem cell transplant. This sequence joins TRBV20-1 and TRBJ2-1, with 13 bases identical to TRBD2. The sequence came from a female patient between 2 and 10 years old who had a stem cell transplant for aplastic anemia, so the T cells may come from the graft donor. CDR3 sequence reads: CSATTSGRNEQFF. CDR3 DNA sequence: TGCAGTGCCACGACTAGCGGGAGGAATGAGCAGTTCTTC.